Listed below are T cell receptor beta chains from one sample, sequenced in a study of T cell changes during pregnancy in multiple sclerosis. The data were produced by immunoSEQ multiplex PCR, yet TCRdb's version contains in-frame clones alone and is incomplete. The profile shows under 60,000 clones, roughly 92% of them singletons. Sample: CD4+ T cells from peripheral blood mononuclear cells, taken in the second trimester of pregnancy. The receptors come from a female donor in good health, enrolled as a control in a pregnancy study. Each CDR3 is given with its conserved first and last residue. Each record gives: D gene, CDR3 length, V gene, CDR3 protein. A D gene is named only where the DNA matches it firmly.

d_call: .
cdr3_length: 11
v_call: TRBV4-3
cdr3_aa: CASSHEDTQYF

d_call: .
cdr3_length: 15
v_call: TRBV4-2
cdr3_aa: CASSLDRLNTGELFF

d_call: TRBD1
cdr3_length: 14
v_call: TRBV19
cdr3_aa: CASSEGARNTEAFF

d_call: TRBD1
cdr3_length: 15
v_call: TRBV30
cdr3_aa: CAWSLGTGKVNEQFF

d_call: TRBD1
cdr3_length: 15
v_call: TRBV25-1
cdr3_aa: CASRKQGQGATEQFF

d_call: .
cdr3_length: 14
v_call: TRBV15
cdr3_aa: CATSRAGWPYGYTF

d_call: TRBD1
cdr3_length: 16
v_call: TRBV2
cdr3_aa: CASRPFGTEKNSPLHF

d_call: TRBD1
cdr3_length: 15
v_call: TRBV5-4
cdr3_aa: CASSLTGTGGEKLFF

d_call: .
cdr3_length: 13
v_call: TRBV19
cdr3_aa: CASNGGVTDTQYF

d_call: .
cdr3_length: 16
v_call: TRBV11-3
cdr3_aa: CASSLATGRGNTEAFF

d_call: TRBD1
cdr3_length: 14
v_call: TRBV6-6
cdr3_aa: CASSAGTGGNGYTF

d_call: .
cdr3_length: 14
v_call: TRBV2
cdr3_aa: CASSEEGSYNEQFF

d_call: .
cdr3_length: 15
v_call: TRBV4-3
cdr3_aa: CASSQQPGGAYEQYF

d_call: .
cdr3_length: 11
v_call: TRBV29-1
cdr3_aa: CSVERGNEQFF

d_call: .
cdr3_length: 17
v_call: TRBV30
cdr3_aa: CAWSVPSGAASGNTIYF

d_call: TRBD1
cdr3_length: 14
v_call: TRBV6-6
cdr3_aa: CASRPTGAAQPQHF

d_call: .
cdr3_length: 15
v_call: TRBV18
cdr3_aa: CASSPPGGSNTEAFF

d_call: .
cdr3_length: 15
v_call: TRBV18
cdr3_aa: CASSPTGERGEKLFF

d_call: TRBD1
cdr3_length: 18
v_call: TRBV11-2
cdr3_aa: CASSSDHRGLVSKETQYF

d_call: TRBD2
cdr3_length: 14
v_call: TRBV12-5
cdr3_aa: CASGEAGLQETQYF

d_call: TRBD2
cdr3_length: 15
v_call: TRBV5-1
cdr3_aa: CASTWTSGVTDTQYF

d_call: .
cdr3_length: 12
v_call: TRBV5-1
cdr3_aa: CASSLELGEQYF

d_call: .
cdr3_length: 15
v_call: TRBV28
cdr3_aa: CASRLGTGSTGELFF

d_call: .
cdr3_length: 15
v_call: TRBV5-6
cdr3_aa: CASSLDRSWGNTIYF

d_call: .
cdr3_length: 16
v_call: TRBV6-6
cdr3_aa: CASSQLAGAKNTEAFF

d_call: TRBD1
cdr3_length: 16
v_call: TRBV7-2
cdr3_aa: CASSLAGTQGAYEQYF

d_call: .
cdr3_length: 15
v_call: TRBV7-3
cdr3_aa: CASSLVGGPYNEQFF

d_call: .
cdr3_length: 17
v_call: TRBV5-6
cdr3_aa: CASSFLWGGSSTDTQYF

d_call: TRBD1
cdr3_length: 17
v_call: TRBV30
cdr3_aa: CAWSVTFVAGGAGGYTF

d_call: TRBD2
cdr3_length: 17
v_call: TRBV9
cdr3_aa: CASSVEESSGGEETQYF

d_call: .
cdr3_length: 14
v_call: TRBV15
cdr3_aa: CATRTRASSYEQYF

d_call: .
cdr3_length: 14
v_call: TRBV4-3
cdr3_aa: CASSQDHYTGELFF

d_call: TRBD1
cdr3_length: 15
v_call: TRBV7-2
cdr3_aa: CASSPGQGRYSPLHF

d_call: .
cdr3_length: 13
v_call: TRBV12-5
cdr3_aa: CASGVGVESIQYF

d_call: .
cdr3_length: 14
v_call: TRBV28
cdr3_aa: CASSLTFNTGELFF

d_call: TRBD1
cdr3_length: 15
v_call: TRBV18
cdr3_aa: CASSPLQGANYGYTF

d_call: TRBD1
cdr3_length: 14
v_call: TRBV10-3
cdr3_aa: CAISGTGFREKLFF

d_call: TRBD1
cdr3_length: 14
v_call: TRBV6-5
cdr3_aa: CASSPGTGETEAFF

d_call: .
cdr3_length: 15
v_call: TRBV5-1
cdr3_aa: CASSLGSSGANVLTF

d_call: TRBD1
cdr3_length: 17
v_call: TRBV27
cdr3_aa: CASSLFEGAIGNTEAFF

d_call: .
cdr3_length: 11
v_call: TRBV19
cdr3_aa: CATRDLSEAFF

d_call: TRBD1
cdr3_length: 15
v_call: TRBV18
cdr3_aa: CASSPAGTVNSPLHF

d_call: .
cdr3_length: 11
v_call: TRBV7-9
cdr3_aa: CASSLERQYTF

d_call: TRBD1
cdr3_length: 13
v_call: TRBV2
cdr3_aa: CASTRDRSYEQYF

d_call: TRBD1
cdr3_length: 16
v_call: TRBV4-1
cdr3_aa: CASLSVGTGASYGYTF

d_call: TRBD1
cdr3_length: 15
v_call: TRBV4-2
cdr3_aa: CASSQVVTGLSGYTF

d_call: .
cdr3_length: 16
v_call: TRBV15
cdr3_aa: CATSRDGGGVSDTQYF

d_call: TRBD1
cdr3_length: 15
v_call: TRBV9
cdr3_aa: CASSPGGQGGETQYF

d_call: .
cdr3_length: 14
v_call: TRBV19
cdr3_aa: CASSIRQASYEQYF

d_call: .
cdr3_length: 14
v_call: TRBV11-3
cdr3_aa: CASSPRGMNTEAFF

d_call: .
cdr3_length: 12
v_call: TRBV10-3
cdr3_aa: CAIGRGNTEAFF

d_call: TRBD1
cdr3_length: 14
v_call: TRBV4-3
cdr3_aa: CASSSTGDGYEQYF

d_call: .
cdr3_length: 12
v_call: TRBV7-9
cdr3_aa: CASSSPGGELFF

d_call: .
cdr3_length: 16
v_call: TRBV4-1
cdr3_aa: CASSLRHARGTGELFF